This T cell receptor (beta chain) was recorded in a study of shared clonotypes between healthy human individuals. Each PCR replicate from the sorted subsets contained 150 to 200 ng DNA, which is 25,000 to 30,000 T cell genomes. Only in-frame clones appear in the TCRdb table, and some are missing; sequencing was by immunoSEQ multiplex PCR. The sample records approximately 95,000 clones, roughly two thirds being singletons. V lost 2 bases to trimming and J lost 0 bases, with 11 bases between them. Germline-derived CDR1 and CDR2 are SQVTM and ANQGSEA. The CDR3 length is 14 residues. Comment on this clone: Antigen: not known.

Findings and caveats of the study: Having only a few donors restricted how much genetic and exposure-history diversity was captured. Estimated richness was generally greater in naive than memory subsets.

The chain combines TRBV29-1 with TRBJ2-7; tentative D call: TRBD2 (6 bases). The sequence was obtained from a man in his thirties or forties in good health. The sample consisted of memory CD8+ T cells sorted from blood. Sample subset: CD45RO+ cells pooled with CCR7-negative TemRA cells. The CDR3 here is CSVERERGSYEQYF. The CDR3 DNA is TGCAGCGTTGAACGGGAGAGGGGCTCCTACGAGCAGTACTTC.